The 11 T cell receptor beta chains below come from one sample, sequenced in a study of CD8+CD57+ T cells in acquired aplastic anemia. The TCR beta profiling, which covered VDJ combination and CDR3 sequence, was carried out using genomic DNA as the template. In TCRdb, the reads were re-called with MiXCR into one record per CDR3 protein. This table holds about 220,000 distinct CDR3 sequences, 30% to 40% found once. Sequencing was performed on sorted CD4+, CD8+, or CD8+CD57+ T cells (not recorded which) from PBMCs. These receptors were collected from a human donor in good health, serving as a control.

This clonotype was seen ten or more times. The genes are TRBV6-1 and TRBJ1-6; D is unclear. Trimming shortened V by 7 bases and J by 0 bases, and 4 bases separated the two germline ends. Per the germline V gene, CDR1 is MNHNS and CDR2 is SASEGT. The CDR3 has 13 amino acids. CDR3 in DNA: TGTGCCAGCACCAGCTCCTATAATTCACCCCTCCACTTT. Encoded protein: CASTSSYNSPLHF.

CDR3 in amino acids: CASKSSPSNQPQHF. CDR3 sequence (DNA): TGTGCCAGTAAATCCTCGCCGTCCAATCAGCCCCAGCATTTT. The chain employs TRBV19 and TRBJ1-5, with D uncertain. CDR3 size: 14 residues. Germline CDR1 reads LNHDA; CDR2 reads SQIVND (reference sequence). V was shortened by 7 bases and J by 3 bases, with 13 bases between the two germline ends.

CDR3 protein: CASSLETGHRRFNTEAFF. CDR3 nucleotide sequence: TGTGCCAGCAGTTTAGAGACAGGCCACCGTCGCTTTAACACTGAAGCTTTCTTT. The chain couples TRBV12-3 or TRBV12-4 to TRBJ1-1, with D perhaps TRBD1 (6 bases). Trimming took off 1 base at V and 2 bases at J, with 20 bases between the two ends. The CDR3 consists of 18 residues.

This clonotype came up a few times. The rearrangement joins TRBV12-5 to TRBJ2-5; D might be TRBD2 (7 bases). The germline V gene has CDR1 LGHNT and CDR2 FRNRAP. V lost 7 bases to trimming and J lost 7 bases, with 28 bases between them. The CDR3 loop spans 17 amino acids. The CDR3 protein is CASVYSPGGLERWTQYF. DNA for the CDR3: TGTGCTAGTGTTTATTCGCCGGGGGGCCTAGAAAGGTGGACCCAGTACTTC.

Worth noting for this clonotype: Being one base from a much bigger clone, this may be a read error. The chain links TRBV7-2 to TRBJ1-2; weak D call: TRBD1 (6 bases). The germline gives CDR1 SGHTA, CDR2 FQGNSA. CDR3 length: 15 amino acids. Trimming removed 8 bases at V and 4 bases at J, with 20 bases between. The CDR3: CASGRKQDSFYGYTF. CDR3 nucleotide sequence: TGTGCCAGCGGACGTAAGCAGGACAGCTTCTATGGCTACACCTTC.

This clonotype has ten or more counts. DNA for the CDR3: TGCAGTGCTAGAGACAGGAATGAAAAACTGTTTTTT. It codes for CSARDRNEKLFF. This chain uses TRBV20-1 with TRBJ1-4, with unresolved D. The CDR3 consists of 12 residues. V gave up 0 bases and J gave up 5 bases, with 4 bases separating them. Germline V gene lookup returns CDR1 DFQATT and CDR2 SNEGSKA (reference sequence).

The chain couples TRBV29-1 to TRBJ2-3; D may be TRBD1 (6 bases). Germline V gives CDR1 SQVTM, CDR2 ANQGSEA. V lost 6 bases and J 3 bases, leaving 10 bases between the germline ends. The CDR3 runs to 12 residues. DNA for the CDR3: TGCAGCGTCCGAAGGGGGACAGATACGCAGTATTTT. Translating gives CSVRRGTDTQYF.

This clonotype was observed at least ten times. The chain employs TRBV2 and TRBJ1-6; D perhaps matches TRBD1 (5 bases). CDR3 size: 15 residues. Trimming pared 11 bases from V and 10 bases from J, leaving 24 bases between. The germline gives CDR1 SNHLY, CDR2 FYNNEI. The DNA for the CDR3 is TGTGCCTCCAGGGACCAGGGCGTTTACGGGTCACCCCTCCACTTT. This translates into CASRDQGVYGSPLHF.

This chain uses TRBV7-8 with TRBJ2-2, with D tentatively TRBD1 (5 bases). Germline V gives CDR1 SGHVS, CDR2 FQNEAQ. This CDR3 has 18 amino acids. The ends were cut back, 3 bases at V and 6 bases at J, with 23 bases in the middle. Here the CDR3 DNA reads TGTGCCAGCAGCTTCCGGAAAGTTGGGGCCATTAAGGCCGGGGAGCTGTTTTTT. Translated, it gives CASSFRKVGAIKAGELFF.

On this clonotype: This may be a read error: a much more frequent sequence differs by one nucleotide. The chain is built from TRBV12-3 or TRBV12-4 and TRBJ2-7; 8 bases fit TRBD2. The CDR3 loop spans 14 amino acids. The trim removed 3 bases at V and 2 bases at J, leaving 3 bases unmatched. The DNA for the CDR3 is TGTGCCAGCAGTTTGGGCGGGGGGACCTACGAGCAGTACTTC. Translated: CASSLGGGTYEQYF.

In nucleotides, the CDR3 is TGTGCCAGCGGCTCCCTCGGCTATGGCTACACCTTC. Translated, it gives CASGSLGYGYTF. The chain joins TRBV27 to TRBJ1-2; D remains ambiguous. Germline assignment: CDR1 MNHEY and CDR2 SMNVEV (reference sequence). Trimming shortened V by 8 bases and J by 4 bases, and 11 bases separated the two germline ends. The CDR3 runs 12 residues.